The rows below give T cell receptor beta chains drawn from one sample of a study of cytomegalovirus exposure and HLA in healthy donors. Assay: immunoSEQ multiplex PCR; the TCRdb copy retains only in-frame clones and omits some. The table lists fewer than 75,000 clones. Material: PBMCs. These receptors were obtained from a boy aged 5-17 years in good health and CMV-seronegative. The CDR3 runs from the conserved cysteine through the conserved F or W. D genes are given only for firm matches.

d_call j_call v_call cdr3_nt cdr3_aa
- TRBJ1-2 TRBV7-2 TGTGCCAGCAGCCACCAACAGGTCCTCTATGGCTACACCTTC CASSHQQVLYGYTF
- TRBJ2-3 TRBV6-4 TGTGCCAGCAGTGAGGACTCAGGACCAGATACGCAGTATTTT CASSEDSGPDTQYF
- TRBJ1-1 TRBV19 TGTGCCAGTAGTATTGAGGGAGGAGCTGAAGCTTTCTTT CASSIEGGAEAFF
TRBD1 TRBJ2-7 TRBV11-2 TGTGCCAGCAGCTTAGATCAGGGGGCGCACTACGAGCAGTACTTC CASSLDQGAHYEQYF
- TRBJ1-1 TRBV7-2 TGTGCCAGCAGCTTATTGCAGGGTATGGGCACTGAAGCTTTCTTT CASSLLQGMGTEAFF
- TRBJ1-4 TRBV5-5 TGTGCCAGCAGCTTTCAGGGTGATGGTGAAAAACTGTTTTTT CASSFQGDGEKLFF
- TRBJ1-5 TRBV4-3 TGCGCCAGCAGCCCAGACAGTAGCAATCAGCCCCAGCATTTT CASSPDSSNQPQHF
- TRBJ1-1 TRBV19 TGTGCCAGTGAAGACATGCAGAACACTGAAGCTTTCTTT CASEDMQNTEAFF
- TRBJ1-5 TRBV18 TGTGCCAGCTCACCTACAGGGAGGGGAAATCAGCCCCAGCATTTT CASSPTGRGNQPQHF
TRBD1 TRBJ1-2 TRBV7-9 TGTGCCAGCAGCTTAGCTTCCCGGGACAGCTATGGCTACACCTTC CASSLASRDSYGYTF
TRBD1 TRBJ2-1 TRBV10-2 TGCGCCAGCAGTGAGGACAGGGGCGGGCATGGCAATGAGCAGTTCTTC CASSEDRGGHGNEQFF
TRBD2 TRBJ2-7 TRBV5-6 TGTGCCAGCAGCGGAGCGGGAGGGAGACCCTACGAGCAGTACTTC CASSGAGGRPYEQYF
TRBD1 TRBJ1-5 TRBV15 TGTGCCACCAGCAGCCCCGGACAGGGCCCGAGGCAGCCCCAGCATTTT CATSSPGQGPRQPQHF
TRBD1 TRBJ1-3 TRBV28 TGTGCCAGCAGCACACAGGGGGGGGCTGGAAACACCATATATTTT CASSTQGGAGNTIYF
TRBD1 TRBJ2-7 TRBV5-1 TGCGCCAGCACGGCTGGGACAGCCTCCTACGAGCAGTACTTC CASTAGTASYEQYF
TRBD2 TRBJ2-5 TRBV5-1 TGCGCCAGCAGCTTGGGACTAGCGGGAGGGCCGATAGAGACCCAGTACTTC CASSLGLAGGPIETQYF
TRBD1 TRBJ1-3 TRBV15 TGTGCCACCAGCGGGGACAGTCCCTCTGGAAACACCATATATTTT CATSGDSPSGNTIYF
- TRBJ2-7 TRBV11-2 TGTGCCAGCAGCTTAGATATTGCCTCTACCTACGAGCAGTACTTC CASSLDIASTYEQYF
- TRBJ1-4 TRBV4-1 TGCGCCAGCAGCCAAGGCGAGGTTTGGGAAAAACTGTTTTTT CASSQGEVWEKLFF
- TRBJ2-1 TRBV27 TGTGCCAGCAGTCGCTACTACAATGAGCAGTTCTTC CASSRYYNEQFF
TRBD1 TRBJ1-2 TRBV27 TGTGCCAGCAGTTTGGGACAGGGGAACTATGGCTACACCTTC CASSLGQGNYGYTF
- TRBJ2-3 TRBV4-1 TGCGCCAGCAGCCAAGGACCCAATGGGGAGGATACGCAGTATTTT CASSQGPNGEDTQYF
TRBD2 TRBJ2-5 TRBV6-6 TGTGCCAGCAGTTACGGCGGGGGGGAGACCCAGTACTTC CASSYGGGETQYF
- TRBJ2-7 TRBV5-1 TGCGCCAGCAGCTTAGATGGGAGCGCCTACGAGCAGTACTTC CASSLDGSAYEQYF
TRBD2 TRBJ2-3 TRBV5-6 TGTGCCAGCAGCCCGGGACTAGCGCTAGATACGCAGTATTTT CASSPGLALDTQYF
- TRBJ1-1 TRBV5-1 TGCGCCAGCAGCTTGGCAGGGATCAGGCCCAGGGCGAACACTGAAGCTTTCTTT CASSLAGIRPRANTEAFF
- TRBJ1-1 TRBV18 TGTGCCAGCTCACCACCGGGCTGGGGGGAGAACACTGAAGCTTTCTTT CASSPPGWGENTEAFF
TRBD2 TRBJ2-2 TRBV5-1 TGCGCCAGCAGCCCCGGGGGGGGGACCGGGGAGCTGTTTTTT CASSPGGGTGELFF
TRBD2 TRBJ2-2 TRBV5-4 TGTGCCAGCAGCTTGGGGGTTAGGCTAGCGGACTCGAACACCGGGGAGCTGTTTTTT CASSLGVRLADSNTGELFF
- TRBJ2-3 TRBV6-1 TGTGCCAGCAGAGCGACTTTCGTTGGTCCGTATTTT CASRATFVGPYF
TRBD1 TRBJ1-2 TRBV30 TGTGCCTGGAGTGTCCGCGAACAGGGGAACTATGGCTACACCTTC CAWSVREQGNYGYTF
TRBD2 TRBJ2-7 TRBV27 TGTGCCAGCAGTCCAGGGACTAGCGGGCTTACCTACGAGCAGTACTTC CASSPGTSGLTYEQYF
- TRBJ1-2 TRBV6-5 TGTGCCAGCAGTGACAGAGTCTATGGCTACACCTTC CASSDRVYGYTF
- TRBJ2-1 TRBV2 TGTGCCAGCAGTGTTGTTATTGAGCAGTTCTTC CASSVVIEQFF
- TRBJ2-5 TRBV30 TGTGCCTGGAGTGTAGGGGGAGGGGAGACCCAGTACTTC CAWSVGGGETQYF
TRBD1 TRBJ1-6 TRBV30 TGTGCCTGGAGCCGGGACAGTAGTTCACCCCTCCACTTT CAWSRDSSSPLHF
TRBD1 TRBJ2-5 TRBV9 TGTGCCAGCAGCGGAGCCGGGACAGGGTTAGTAGGACAAGAGACCCAGTACTTC CASSGAGTGLVGQETQYF
TRBD1 TRBJ1-4 TRBV5-1 TGCGCCAGCAGCTTAGGATGGGGACAGGGGCAAAGTGAAAAACTGTTTTTT CASSLGWGQGQSEKLFF
TRBD1 TRBJ1-1 TRBV9 TGTGCCAGCAGCGCGCGGACAGGCTCCCCCGTAGAAGCTTTCTTT CASSARTGSPVEAFF
TRBD2 TRBJ2-7 TRBV9 TGTGCCAGCAGCGCCGGACTAGCGGGGCCATACGAGCAGTACTTC CASSAGLAGPYEQYF
TRBD1 TRBJ2-1 TRBV9 TGTGCCAGCAGCCACAAGACAGGGGTCGGCAATGAGCAGTTCTTC CASSHKTGVGNEQFF
TRBD1 TRBJ1-2 TRBV19 TGTGCCAGTAGCAGTGACAGGGGCGCAAACTATGGCTACACCTTC CASSSDRGANYGYTF
- TRBJ1-1 TRBV27 TGTGCCACCATTTACGGGAGGAAAGCTTTCTTT CATIYGRKAFF
TRBD1 TRBJ1-6 TRBV5-1 TGCGCCAGCAGCCCGTATGGACAGGGGAATTCACCCCTCCACTTT CASSPYGQGNSPLHF
- TRBJ2-7 TRBV14 TGTGCCAGCATCCAAAGGAGGGAGCAGTACTTC CASIQRREQYF
- TRBJ2-1 TRBV6-1 TGTGCCAGCAGTGATGTAGAGTTTAGCTCCTACAATGAGCAGTTCTTC CASSDVEFSSYNEQFF
TRBD1 TRBJ2-6 TRBV2 TGTGCCAGCAGTGGGGGGGACAGGTCTCCTGGGGCCAACGTCCTGACTTTC CASSGGDRSPGANVLTF
- TRBJ1-2 TRBV30 TGTGCCTGGAGCGGAAGGCTAAACAGGGTAATCTATGGCTACACCTTC CAWSGRLNRVIYGYTF
- TRBJ2-7 TRBV5-4 TGTGCCAGCAGCTTGAGGGGTTCCTACGAGCAGTACTTC CASSLRGSYEQYF
- TRBJ1-1 TRBV9 TGTGCCAGCAGCGTAGGGCTGGCCATGAACACTGAAGCTTTCTTT CASSVGLAMNTEAFF
- TRBJ2-7 TRBV18 TGTGCCAGCTCACCAGGGCAGGGGACGAATTACGAGCAGTACTTC CASSPGQGTNYEQYF
- TRBJ2-7 TRBV10-3 TGTGCCATCAGTGAGTCTCGGCGGGAAGCCTACGAGCAGTACTTC CAISESRREAYEQYF
TRBD1 TRBJ1-2 TRBV18 TGTGCCAGCTCACCAACAACGGACAGGAACTATGGCTACACCTTC CASSPTTDRNYGYTF
TRBD1 TRBJ2-1 TRBV19 TGTGCCAGTAGGGACAGGGGGATCATAAATGAGCAGTTCTTC CASRDRGIINEQFF
TRBD1 TRBJ1-1 TRBV6-5 TGTGCCAGCAGTAGGACAGGGCTGAACACTGAAGCTTTCTTT CASSRTGLNTEAFF
TRBD2 TRBJ2-2 TRBV5-4 TGTGCCAGCAGCCTTAGCGGGAGGGCTTTGACCGGGGAGCTGTTTTTT CASSLSGRALTGELFF
TRBD1 TRBJ1-1 TRBV30 TGTGCCTGGAGCCGAAACAGGGGGCTCAAGGGGGACACTGAAGCTTTCTTT CAWSRNRGLKGDTEAFF
- TRBJ1-2 TRBV6-5 TGTGCCAGCAGGTTCAGACAGATGGGCGGCTACACCTTC CASRFRQMGGYTF